The 10 T cell receptor beta chains in this list originate from one sample, sequenced in a study of identical twins (dated by TCRdb to about 2016). Receptor amplification or capture employed 5' RACE. The sequencing machine was an Illumina HiSeq 2000. TCRdb took the public reads, trimmed them with fastp at Q25, ran MiXCR for clone calling and kept in-frame beta chains. Each entry merges the rows of one CDR3 protein and shows their most common DNA and genes. The sample has about 720,000 distinct CDR3 sequences on record, 18% of them singletons. Around 14% of the sample is held by the ten biggest clonotypes. The same data also went into a second study, on T cells expressing NK-cell markers.

What was sequenced was PBMCs. These TCRs come from a woman aged 18-29 years in good health.

This clonotype was counted between two and nine times. The CDR3 DNA reads TGTGCCAGCAGAGACCTGACAGGGCGCGGCTACACCTTC. Amino acid sequence: CASRDLTGRGYTF. The rearrangement joins TRBV12-3 or TRBV12-4 to TRBJ1-2; 7 bases map to TRBD1. CDR3 size: 13 residues. V trimming: 6 bases; J trimming: 8 bases; junction bases outside the gene matches: 9.

The chain combines TRBV20-1 with TRBJ2-7, with 9 nucleotides matching TRBD1. The CDR3 has 15 residues. J gave up 0 bases and V 3 bases, and 6 bases lay outside the gene matches. In germline, CDR1 is DFQATT, CDR2 SNEGSKA (reference sequence). In DNA, the CDR3 is TGCAGTGCTAGGGGGGACAGGGCCCACTCCTACGAGCAGTACTTC. It yields the protein CSARGDRAHSYEQYF.

This clonotype was counted between two and nine times. The chain uses TRBV15 and TRBJ1-1; D gene uncertain. The germline V gene has CDR1 LNHNV and CDR2 YYDKDF (reference sequence). This CDR3 has 14 amino acids. The V gene lost 0 bases and the J gene lost 2 bases, with 7 bases spanning the gap. The chain's CDR3 is CATSRDHINTEAFF. The CDR3 DNA follows: TGTGCCACCAGCAGAGATCACATTAACACTGAAGCTTTCTTT.

There are a few counts of this clonotype. The chain carries TRBV9 and TRBJ2-7; no reliable D call. Deletions cut 3 bases from V and 6 bases from J, with 16 bases between. The CDR3 covers 14 residues. Germline loops: CDR1 SGDLS, CDR2 YYNGEE. CDR3 bases: TGTGCCAGCAGCGAGGCCCCAATCGGATCCGAGCAGTACTTC. Translated: CASSEAPIGSEQYF.

The rearrangement uses TRBV4-3 and TRBJ2-5; 9 nucleotides match TRBD1. Germline CDR1 is LGHNA and CDR2 is YSLEER. This CDR3 is built from 17 residues. V lost 0 bases to trimming and J lost 4 bases; unmatched junction nucleotides: 9. The CDR3 DNA reads TGCGCCAGCAGCCAAGAAATCCAATTGACAGGGGGAGAGACCCAGTACTTC. It yields the protein CASSQEIQLTGGETQYF.

This clonotype was observed a handful of times. This chain links TRBV7-2 with TRBJ2-7; perhaps D is TRBD1 or TRBD2 (6 bases each). The CDR3 extends over 15 amino acids. Germline V gives CDR1 SGHTA, CDR2 FQGNSA. V was clipped by 5 bases and J by 3 bases, with 17 bases between them. CDR3 coding DNA: TGTGCCAGCAGCACCGACCCGGGGGCTATCTACGAGCAGTACTTC. This translates into CASSTDPGAIYEQYF.

Only a few counts were recorded for this clonotype. The genes are TRBV29-1 and TRBJ1-2; TRBD1 aligns across 7 bases. Germline CDR1 reads SQVTM; CDR2 reads ANQGSEA. The CDR3 sequence is 13 residues long. Trimming at V came to 8 bases and at J to 5 bases, leaving 11 bases not matched to a gene. In DNA form, the CDR3 reads TGCAGCTCCCACCCACAGGGGTGGTATGGCTACACCTTC. Encoded protein: CSSHPQGWYGYTF.

This clonotype was detected only a few times. This chain uses TRBV12-3 or TRBV12-4 with TRBJ1-1; TRBD1 aligns across 10 bases. V lost 5 bases, J lost 4 bases, and 7 bases stayed unmatched. CDR3 size: 15 residues. The CDR3 sequence: CASSPRQGASTEAFF. The CDR3 region has the DNA TGTGCCAGCAGTCCGAGACAGGGGGCAAGCACTGAAGCTTTCTTT.

This clonotype was detected a few times. The rearrangement joins TRBV7-2 to TRBJ1-1; TRBD1 matches at 7 bases. V shed 1 base, J shed 7 bases, and the junction held 6 bases outside the gene matches. The germline V gene encodes CDR1 SGHTA and CDR2 FQGNSA. The CDR3 is 14 residues long. The CDR3 nucleotides are TGTGCCAGCAGCTTAGAATTCAGGGGGGATGAAGCTTTCTTT. The encoded protein is CASSLEFRGDEAFF.

The CDR3 coding sequence is TGTGCCAGCAGCTTCCGCAGCCTCACAGATACGCAGTATTTT. This gives the protein CASSFRSLTDTQYF. The chain recombines TRBV7-8 with TRBJ2-3; D uncertain. Germline CDR1 reads SGHVS; CDR2 reads FQNEAQ. The CDR3 totals 14 residues. Trimming shortened V by 3 bases and J by 2 bases, and 9 bases separated the two germline ends.